The T cell receptor beta chain under discussion was sequenced for a study of T cells in women clearing cervical HPV infection. TCR beta CDR3 amplified by multiplex PCR from about 1,100 ng genomic DNA. The data were produced by immunoSEQ multiplex PCR, yet TCRdb's version contains in-frame clones alone and is incomplete. Found here are some 19,000 clones; the top ten clones hold about 17%. The CDR3 loop spans 15 amino acids. Looked up from germline, CDR1 is LGHNA and CDR2 is YNFKEQ. Points on this clone: Relative to the germline gene, one junction end is altered; a read error may explain this. With the read ending 3 residues before the CDR3 end, the germline J gene is used to fill in that end.

This rearrangement joins TRBV4-2 to TRBJ1-2; D is ambiguous. The TCR was taken from a woman aged 18 to 75 with a cervical HPV16 infection that either progressed to CIN3+ or cleared (not recorded which). The specimen was blood buffy coat. The sequenced part of the CDR3 DNA is TGCGCCAGCAGCCAAGATCGTTTTACAAACTATGGC. Protein: CASSQDRFTNYG. The full-length CDR3 reads as CASSQDRFTNYGYTF.